The source of this T cell receptor (beta chain) is a study of molecular identifiers for immune sequencing clone quantification. Study-wide background: Replicate runs used RNA from about 19,000 or 110,000 naive CD8 cells, which was split five ways into aliquots, and four of those aliquots were then sequenced.

This clonotype was recorded many times. Antigen unknown. This CDR3 is 16 amino acids long. Germline V gene sequence: CDR1 MNHEY, CDR2 SVGEGT. Trimming cost V 0 bases and J 6 bases, with 18 bases left between them. Previously described methods and listed TCR primers were used for bulk TCR libraries. TCRdb passed the PCR reads through MiXCR, listing each CDR3 protein once. The sample consists of 40,000 to 50,000 distinct CDR3 sequences, roughly a fifth of them appearing once. Study-level findings and limits: Clonotypes surpassing 20 RNA copies contained over 98% of effector molecules, versus under 1% in naive cells. In a background of about a million naive cells, spiked Jurkat TCR RNA from one cell was reportedly detectable.

V usage is TRBV6-2 or TRBV6-3 and J usage is TRBJ2-7, with D unclear. Input material: naive CD8+ T cells from blood, with Jurkat cell RNA spiked in. The subset denotes: FACS-sorted CD8+CD4-CCR7+CD45RA+ naive T cells. The clonotype originates from a human donor in good health. Some libraries in this study had Jurkat cell RNA spiked in. The CDR3 loop reads CASSYSLGPGLGEQYF. The CDR3 bases are TGTGCCAGCAGTTACTCTCTCGGGCCCGGCTTGGGCGAGCAGTACTTC.